These 18 T cell receptor beta chains came from one sample sequenced in a study of T cells in Graves' hyperthyroidism and ophthalmopathy. TCR beta CDR3 sequences were amplified from RNA transcripts. With the HTBI primer set, the TCR CDR3 went through a first round of RT-PCR. One entry per CDR3 protein results from TCRdb running MiXCR on the multiplex PCR reads. Of a few hundred thousand distinct CDR3 sequences detected, around 46% appear once; the ten largest clones hold around 19%. The sequenced material came from peripheral blood or thyroid tissue (not recorded which). These receptors came from an adult woman with Graves' disease, either hyperthyroidism or ophthalmopathy (not recorded which).

This clonotype was seen many times. The gene calls are TRBV6-1 and TRBJ1-3; TRBD1 might be the D (5 bases). The V gene's germline CDR1 is MNHNS and CDR2 SASEGT. V lost 10 bases, J lost 3 bases, and 13 bases lay in between. The CDR3 runs 13 residues. CDR3 in amino acids: CATRDGLGNTIYF. CDR3 in DNA: TGTGCCACCAGGGACGGCCTTGGAAACACCATATATTTT.

The rearrangement links TRBV7-6 to TRBJ1-3; maybe TRBD1 (6 bases). Germline loops: CDR1 SGHVS, CDR2 FNYEAQ. The CDR3 is 14 residues long. V lost 8 bases, J lost 0 bases, and 11 bases lay in between. In nucleotides, the CDR3 is TGTGCCAGCGCACAAGGGGGCTCTGGAAACACCATATATTTT. It encodes CASAQGGSGNTIYF.

This clonotype was detected only once. CDR3 sequence reads: CASSVGTGRRYNEQFF. CDR3 coding DNA: TGTGCCAGCAGCGTCGGGACAGGTAGACGATACAATGAGCAGTTCTTC. The rearrangement links TRBV9 to TRBJ2-1; TRBD1 aligns across 8 bases. The CDR3 contains 16 residues. Germline loops: CDR1 SGDLS, CDR2 YYNGEE. The ends lost 2 bases at V and 4 bases at J; junction bases unmatched: 8.

This chain links TRBV20-1 with TRBJ1-1; no reliable D call. Germline CDR1 and CDR2: DFQATT and SNEGSKA (reference sequence). V shed 1 base and J shed 11 bases, with 11 bases lying between them. This CDR3 spans 11 amino acids. The CDR3 sequence is CSARGPSQAFF. The CDR3 region has the DNA TGCAGTGCTAGAGGACCCTCCCAGGCTTTCTTT.

This clonotype was seen at least ten times. The chain links TRBV7-9 to TRBJ2-7; maybe TRBD2 (6 bases). Trimming stripped 4 bases from V and 2 bases from J, with 6 bases between. This CDR3 comprises 12 residues. Germline V gene data show CDR1 as SEHNR and CDR2 as FQNEAQ (reference sequence). In nucleotides, the CDR3 is TGTGCCAGCAGCTGGACTACCTACGAGCAGTACTTC. Its protein is CASSWTTYEQYF.

In its sample, this clonotype was seen many times. This chain joins TRBV11-2 and TRBJ2-7, with TRBD2 as a possible D gene (5 bases). In germline, CDR1 is SGHAT, CDR2 FQNNGV. Trimming took off 6 bases at V and 3 bases at J, with 21 bases between the two ends. The CDR3 is made up of 16 amino acids. The CDR3 is CASRIPGRVVGYEQYF. DNA of the CDR3: TGTGCCAGCAGGATCCCGGGGAGAGTCGTCGGCTACGAGCAGTACTTC.

This clonotype was found a few times. The chain has TRBV2 and TRBJ2-2; D possibly corresponds to TRBD2 (6 bases). V dropped 6 bases and J dropped 0 bases, with 8 bases sitting between them. The CDR3 runs to 14 residues. Germline CDR1 and CDR2: SNHLY and FYNNEI. CDR3 protein: CASRRRANTGELFF. The DNA of the CDR3 is TGTGCCAGCAGACGGAGGGCGAACACCGGGGAGCTGTTTTTT. Full variable domain (rest looked up from reference TRBV2 and TRBJ2-2): EPEVTQTPSHQVTQMGQEVILRCVPISNHLYFYWYRQILGQKVEFLVSFYNNEISEKSEIFDDQFSVERPDGSNFTLKIRSTKLEDSAMYFCASRRRANTGELFFGEGSRLTVL.

The genes are TRBV29-1 and TRBJ1-1; D uncertain. Looked up from germline, CDR1 is SQVTM and CDR2 is ANQGSEA. V was clipped by 7 bases and J by 7 bases, with 10 bases between them. CDR3 length equals 10 residues. The CDR3: CSALDGEAFF. Written as DNA, the CDR3 is TGCAGCGCCTTGGACGGTGAAGCTTTCTTT. The full variable domain, completed using reference TRBV29-1 and TRBJ1-1, is SAVISQKPSRDICQRGTSLTIQCQVDSQVTMMFWYRQQPGQSLTLIATANQGSEATYESGFVIDKFPISRPNLTFSTLTVSNMSPEDSSIYLCSALDGEAFFGQGTRLTVV.

This clonotype has just one count. This chain links TRBV11-2 with TRBJ2-5; the D gene is possibly TRBD1 (5 bases). From germline, CDR1 is SGHAT and CDR2 FQNNGV. This CDR3 is built from 13 residues. Trimming removed 5 bases at V and 7 bases at J, with 14 bases between. CDR3 DNA sequence: TGTGCCAGCAGCCTAGGGGCTAACTTGACCCAGTACTTC. Its translation: CASSLGANLTQYF.

The chain combines TRBV12-3 or TRBV12-4 with TRBJ2-5; possible D gene TRBD2, 6 bases. The V gene lost 1 base and the J gene lost 4 bases, with 19 bases spanning the gap. The CDR3 sequence is 17 residues long. CDR3 amino acids: CASSLGRRDPGLETQYF. The CDR3 DNA reads TGTGCCAGCAGTTTAGGGAGGAGGGACCCTGGCTTAGAGACCCAGTACTTC.

CDR3 protein: CAISDVVNARQFF. The CDR3 DNA reads TGTGCCATCAGTGATGTGGTTAACGCGCGGCAGTTCTTC. The V call is TRBV10-3, the J call TRBJ2-1, with D hard to call. CDR3 length equals 13 residues. Germline assignment: CDR1 ENHRY and CDR2 SYGVKD. Deletions cut 3 bases from V and 12 bases from J, with 15 bases between.

This clonotype was observed a few times. This sequence may be a read error, since a much larger clone differs from it by one base. This rearrangement joins TRBV7-3 to TRBJ2-7; 9 nucleotides match TRBD1. V shed 4 bases, J shed 2 bases, and the junction held 0 bases outside the gene matches. The germline V gene has CDR1 SGHTA and CDR2 FQGTGA. The CDR3 contains 13 residues. This CDR3 is CASSWDRAYEQYF. The CDR3 nucleotides read TGTGCCAGCAGCTGGGACAGGGCCTACGAGCAGTACTTC.

In regard to this clonotype: A much larger clone lies a single base off, so this may be a read error. The J gene is TRBJ1-3, the V gene TRBV20-1; maybe TRBD1 (6 bases). The CDR3 runs to 15 residues. Per germline, CDR1 DFQATT and CDR2 SNEGSKA (reference sequence). The CDR3, as DNA: TGCAATGCTAGAGAGTTCAGGGGCTCTGGAAACACCATATATTTT. Residues: CNAREFRGSGNTIYF.

The genes are TRBV24-1 and TRBJ1-1, with TRBD1 as a possible D gene (5 bases). Germline CDR1 KGHDR, CDR2 SFDVKD. Trimming cost V 7 bases and J 11 bases, with 10 bases left between them. This CDR3 contains 10 residues. The CDR3 coding sequence is TGTGCCACCAGCGGGACTAAGGCTTTCTTT. Translated, it gives CATSGTKAFF.

This sequence joins TRBV7-2 and TRBJ1-2; 11 bases agree with TRBD1. The CDR3 spans 16 residues. Germline lookup yields CDR1 SGHTA and CDR2 FQGNSA. The ends lost 2 bases at V and 8 bases at J; junction bases unmatched: 10. The CDR3, as DNA: TGTGCCAGCAGCTTACCGGGGACAGGGGGTTCGAGGGGCTACACCTTC. This encodes CASSLPGTGGSRGYTF.

The chain is built from TRBV2 and TRBJ1-4; D is unresolved. The CDR3 loop spans 14 amino acids. Trimming took off 7 bases at V and 4 bases at J, with 13 bases between the two ends. Per germline, CDR1 SNHLY and CDR2 FYNNEI. This chain's CDR3 is CASMEGRINEKLFF. CDR3 DNA sequence: TGTGCCAGCATGGAGGGCCGGATTAATGAAAAACTGTTTTTT. The whole variable domain, remainder taken from reference TRBV2 and TRBJ1-4, is EPEVTQTPSHQVTQMGQEVILRCVPISNHLYFYWYRQILGQKVEFLVSFYNNEISEKSEIFDDQFSVERPDGSNFTLKIRSTKLEDSAMYFCASMEGRINEKLFFGSGTQLSVL.

To note about this clonotype: The junction differs from germline at one of its ends, possibly a read error. V and J are TRBV2 and TRBJ1-3; D is unclear. The length of the CDR3 is 13 residues. CDR1 is SNHLY and CDR2 is FYNNEI in the germline V gene. CDR3 DNA sequence: TGCGCCAGCATGGCCAACTCTGGAAACACCACATATTTT. Its translation is CASMANSGNTTYF.

This clonotype came up many times. The J gene is TRBJ2-7, the V gene TRBV5-4; 8 bases agree with TRBD2. This CDR3 spans 14 amino acids. Germline trimming cut 4 bases from V and 3 bases from J; bases unmatched to any gene: 6. The V gene's germline CDR1 is SGHNT and CDR2 YYREEE (reference sequence). CDR3 amino acids: CASSMPGGGYEQYF. DNA of the CDR3: TGTGCCAGCAGCATGCCGGGGGGGGGCTACGAGCAGTACTTC.